The clone carrying this T cell receptor beta chain has at least ten counts. This entry belongs to a study of early T cells in non-severe SARS-CoV-2 infection. Study-wide context: The input, bulk RNA from unsorted whole blood, was sequenced, and chains were unpaired.

In TCRdb, the 5' RACE reads were re-called with MiXCR into one record per CDR3 protein. Among tens of thousands of distinct CDR3 sequences listed, 12% were seen once. The sequence was obtained from an adult who was a healthcare worker with PCR-confirmed SARS-CoV-2 infection or an uninfected control (not recorded which). The sample consisted of whole blood.

CDR3 coding DNA: TGTGCCAGCAGAAGCTCGGCCTACAATGAGCAGTTCTTC. It yields the protein CASRSSAYNEQFF. The chain is built from TRBV3-1 and TRBJ2-1; D gene unclear. Germline V CDR1 and CDR2: LGHDT, YNNKEL (reference sequence). Deletions cut 6 bases from V and 2 bases from J, with 8 bases between. CDR3 size: 13 residues.